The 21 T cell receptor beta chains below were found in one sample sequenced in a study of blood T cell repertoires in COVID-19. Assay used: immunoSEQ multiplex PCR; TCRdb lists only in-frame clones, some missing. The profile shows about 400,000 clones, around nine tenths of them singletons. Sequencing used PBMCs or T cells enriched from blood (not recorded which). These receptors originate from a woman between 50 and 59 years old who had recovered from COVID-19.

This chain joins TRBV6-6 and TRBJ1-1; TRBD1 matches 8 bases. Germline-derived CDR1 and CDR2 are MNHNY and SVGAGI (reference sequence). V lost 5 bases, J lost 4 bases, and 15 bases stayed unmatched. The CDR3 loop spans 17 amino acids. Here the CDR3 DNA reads TGTGCCAGCAGTCGACAGGGGCCCAATTCGGGGAGCACTGAAGCTTTCTTT. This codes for CASSRQGPNSGSTEAFF.

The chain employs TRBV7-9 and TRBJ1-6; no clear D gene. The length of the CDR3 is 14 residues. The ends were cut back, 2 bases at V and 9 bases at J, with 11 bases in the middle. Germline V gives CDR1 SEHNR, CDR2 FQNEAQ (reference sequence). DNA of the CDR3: TGTGCCAGCAGCTTAAATTCTATAATTTCACCCCTCCACTTT. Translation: CASSLNSIISPLHF.

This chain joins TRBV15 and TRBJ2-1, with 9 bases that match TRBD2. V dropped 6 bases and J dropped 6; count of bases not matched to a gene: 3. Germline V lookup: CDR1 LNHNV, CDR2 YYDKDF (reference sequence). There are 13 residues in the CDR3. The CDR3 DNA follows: TGTGCCACCAGAACGGGACTAGCCAATGAGCAGTTCTTC. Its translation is CATRTGLANEQFF.

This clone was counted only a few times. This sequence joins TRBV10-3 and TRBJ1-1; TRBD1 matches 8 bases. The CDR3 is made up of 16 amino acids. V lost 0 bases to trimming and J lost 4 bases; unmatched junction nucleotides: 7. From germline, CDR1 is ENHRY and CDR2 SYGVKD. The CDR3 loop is CAISESPGQGVTEAFF. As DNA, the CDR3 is TGTGCCATCAGTGAGTCTCCCGGACAGGGTGTCACTGAAGCTTTCTTT.

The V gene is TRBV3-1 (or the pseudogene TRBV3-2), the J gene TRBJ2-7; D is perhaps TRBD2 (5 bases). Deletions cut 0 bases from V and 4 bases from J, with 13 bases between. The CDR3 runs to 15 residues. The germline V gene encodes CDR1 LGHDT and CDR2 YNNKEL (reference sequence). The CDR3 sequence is CASSQDGWLAYEQYF. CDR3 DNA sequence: TGTGCCAGCAGCCAAGATGGTTGGCTAGCTTACGAGCAGTACTTC.

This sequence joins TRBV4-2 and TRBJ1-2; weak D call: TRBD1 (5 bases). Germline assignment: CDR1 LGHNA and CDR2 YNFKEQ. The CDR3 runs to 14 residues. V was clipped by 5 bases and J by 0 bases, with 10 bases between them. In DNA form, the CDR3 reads TGTGCCAGCAGCAGACAGAACTCTAACTATGGCTACACCTTC. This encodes CASSRQNSNYGYTF.

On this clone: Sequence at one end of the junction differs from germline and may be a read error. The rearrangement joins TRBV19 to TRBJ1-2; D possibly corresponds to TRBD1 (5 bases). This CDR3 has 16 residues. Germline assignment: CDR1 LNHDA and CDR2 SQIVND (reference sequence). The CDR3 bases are TGTGCCAGTAGTCTAGAGGGACTCCGGGTTGATGATGGCTACACCTTC. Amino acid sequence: CASSLEGLRVDDGYTF.

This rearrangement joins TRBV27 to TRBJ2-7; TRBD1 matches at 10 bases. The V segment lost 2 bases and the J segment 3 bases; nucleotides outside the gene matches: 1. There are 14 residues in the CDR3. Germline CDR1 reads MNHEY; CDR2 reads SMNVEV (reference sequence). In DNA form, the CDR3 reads TGTGCCAGCAGTTTAGGGGACAGGGGCTACGAGCAGTACTTC. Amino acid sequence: CASSLGDRGYEQYF.

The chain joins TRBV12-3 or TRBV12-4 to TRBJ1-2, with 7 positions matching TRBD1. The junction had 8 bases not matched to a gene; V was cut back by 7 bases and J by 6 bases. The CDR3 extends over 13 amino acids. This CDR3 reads CASTFDRADGYTF. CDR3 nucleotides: TGTGCCAGCACCTTCGACAGGGCCGATGGCTACACCTTC.

CDR3 in DNA: TGTGCCAGCAGCTCCAGCCGGGCTAGCGGGGGCCCCTACAATGAGCAGTTCTTC. Protein: CASSSSRASGGPYNEQFF. The V call is TRBV7-9, the J call TRBJ2-1; TRBD2 matches at 10 bases. The ends lost 4 bases at V and 2 bases at J; junction bases unmatched: 11. From germline, CDR1 is SEHNR and CDR2 FQNEAQ (reference sequence). The CDR3 has 18 residues.

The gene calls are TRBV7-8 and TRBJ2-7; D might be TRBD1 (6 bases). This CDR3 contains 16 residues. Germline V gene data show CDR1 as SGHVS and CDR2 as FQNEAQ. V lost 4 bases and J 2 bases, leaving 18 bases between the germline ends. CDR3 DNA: TGTGCCAGCAGCTGGACGGACAGACGACCTACCTACGAGCAGTACTTC. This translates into CASSWTDRRPTYEQYF.

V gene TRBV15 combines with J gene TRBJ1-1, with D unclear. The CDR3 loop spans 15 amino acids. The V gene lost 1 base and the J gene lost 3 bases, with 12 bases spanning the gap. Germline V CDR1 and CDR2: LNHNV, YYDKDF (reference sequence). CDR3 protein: CATSRVVRADTEAFF. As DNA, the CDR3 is TGTGCCACCAGCAGAGTGGTGAGGGCTGACACTGAAGCTTTCTTT.

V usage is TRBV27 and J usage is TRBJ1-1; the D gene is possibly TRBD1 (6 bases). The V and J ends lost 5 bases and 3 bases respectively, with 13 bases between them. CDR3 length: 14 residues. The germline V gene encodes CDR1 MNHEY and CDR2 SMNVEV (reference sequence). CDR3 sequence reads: CASSPQTGDTEAFF. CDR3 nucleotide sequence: TGTGCCAGCAGTCCCCAGACAGGAGACACTGAAGCTTTCTTT.

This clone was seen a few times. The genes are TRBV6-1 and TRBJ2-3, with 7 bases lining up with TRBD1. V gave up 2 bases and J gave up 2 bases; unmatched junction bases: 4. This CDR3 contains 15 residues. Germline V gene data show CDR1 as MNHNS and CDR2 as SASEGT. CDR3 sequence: CASSESEGATDTQYF. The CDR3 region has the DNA TGTGCCAGCAGTGAATCTGAGGGGGCCACAGATACGCAGTATTTT.

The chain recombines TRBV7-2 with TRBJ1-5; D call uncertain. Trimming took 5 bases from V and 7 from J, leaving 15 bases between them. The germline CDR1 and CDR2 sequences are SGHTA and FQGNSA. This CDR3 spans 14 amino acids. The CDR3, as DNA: TGTGCCAGCAGCCGCCCCGGGGAAGGCCAGCCCCAGCATTTT. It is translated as CASSRPGEGQPQHF.

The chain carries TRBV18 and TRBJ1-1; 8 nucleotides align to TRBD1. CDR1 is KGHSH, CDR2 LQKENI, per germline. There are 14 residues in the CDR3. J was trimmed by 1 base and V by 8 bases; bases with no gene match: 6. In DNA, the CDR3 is TGTGCCAGCAGGGACAGGTTTAAGAACACTGAAGCTTTCTTT. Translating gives CASRDRFKNTEAFF.

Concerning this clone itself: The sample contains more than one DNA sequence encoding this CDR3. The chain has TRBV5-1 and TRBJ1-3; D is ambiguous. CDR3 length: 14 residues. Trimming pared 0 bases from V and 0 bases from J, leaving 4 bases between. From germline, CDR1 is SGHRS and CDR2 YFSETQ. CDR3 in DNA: TGCGCCAGCAGCTTGGCTTCCTCTGGAAACACCATATATTTT. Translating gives CASSLASSGNTIYF. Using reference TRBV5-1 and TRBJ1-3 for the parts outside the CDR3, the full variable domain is KAGVTQTPRYLIKTRGQQVTLSCSPISGHRSVSWYQQTPGQGLQFLFEYFSETQRNKGNFPGRFSGRQFSNSRSEMNVSTLELGDSALYLCASSLASSGNTIYFGEGSWLTVV.

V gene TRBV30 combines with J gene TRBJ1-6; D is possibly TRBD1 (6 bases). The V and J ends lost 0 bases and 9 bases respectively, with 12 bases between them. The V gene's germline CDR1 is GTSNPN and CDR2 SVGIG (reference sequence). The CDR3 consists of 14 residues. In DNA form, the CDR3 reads TGTGCCTGGAGTGTGGGGGGGCTTAGTTCACCCCTCCACTTT. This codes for CAWSVGGLSSPLHF.

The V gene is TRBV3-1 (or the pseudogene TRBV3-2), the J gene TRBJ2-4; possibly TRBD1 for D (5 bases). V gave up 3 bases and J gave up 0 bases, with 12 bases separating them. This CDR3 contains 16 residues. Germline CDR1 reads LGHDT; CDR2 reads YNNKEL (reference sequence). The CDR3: CASSHSGSLAKNIQYF. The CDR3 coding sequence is TGTGCCAGCAGCCACTCAGGGTCCCTAGCCAAAAACATTCAGTACTTC.

The CDR3 loop is CASRDSYNQPQHF. The CDR3 DNA sequence: TGTGCCAGTAGGGACAGTTACAATCAGCCCCAGCATTTT. The V call is TRBV19, the J call TRBJ1-5, with D possibly being TRBD1 (6 bases). V was trimmed by 6 bases and J by 3 bases, leaving 9 bases between them. This CDR3 contains 13 residues. Germline CDR1 reads LNHDA; CDR2 reads SQIVND (reference sequence).

CDR3 nucleotide sequence: TGCGCCAGCAGCCAAGAATCGACAGCCACCTCTGGAAACACCATATATTTT. The encoded protein is CASSQESTATSGNTIYF. This chain connects TRBV4-3 to TRBJ1-3; perhaps TRBD1 as D (5 bases). The germline V gene encodes CDR1 LGHNA and CDR2 YSLEER. Trimming stripped 0 bases from V and 0 bases from J, with 12 bases between. CDR3 length equals 17 residues.